What follows is one T cell receptor (beta chain) and its context. Participants' own reports of clinical history determined their cohort assignment. This table comes from immunoSEQ multiplex PCR, and its TCRdb copy is limited to in-frame clones, with some not included. Here the sample spans about 210,000 clones, around nine tenths being singletons. The data were obtained in a study of blood T cell repertoires in COVID-19. Across the whole study: Resolution of symptoms, clearance, or two negative PCRs was present in recovered Cohort 3 donors.

The CDR3 contains 15 residues. The germline V gene has CDR1 LNHNV and CDR2 YYDKDF (reference sequence). V was clipped by 3 bases and J by 5 bases; unmatched bases: 9. The chain is built from TRBV15 and TRBJ2-5; TRBD1 matches at 7 bases. This clonotype originated in a man aged 30 to 39 in a cohort exposed to, infected with or recovered from COVID-19 (not recorded which). The sample was PBMCs or T cells enriched from blood (not recorded which). CDR3: CATSRTLDRVETQYF. CDR3 in DNA: TGTGCCACCAGCAGGACTTTAGACAGGGTGGAGACCCAGTACTTC.